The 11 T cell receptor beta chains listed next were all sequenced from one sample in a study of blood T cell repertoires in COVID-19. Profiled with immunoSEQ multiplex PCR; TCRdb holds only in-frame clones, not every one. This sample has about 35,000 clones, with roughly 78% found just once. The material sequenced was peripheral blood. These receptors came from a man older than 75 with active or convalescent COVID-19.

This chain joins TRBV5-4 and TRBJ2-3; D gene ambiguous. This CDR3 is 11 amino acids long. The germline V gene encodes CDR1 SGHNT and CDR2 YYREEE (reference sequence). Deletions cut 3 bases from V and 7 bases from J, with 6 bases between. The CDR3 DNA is TGTGCCAGCAGCTCCGACAATACGCAGTATTTT. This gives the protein CASSSDNTQYF.

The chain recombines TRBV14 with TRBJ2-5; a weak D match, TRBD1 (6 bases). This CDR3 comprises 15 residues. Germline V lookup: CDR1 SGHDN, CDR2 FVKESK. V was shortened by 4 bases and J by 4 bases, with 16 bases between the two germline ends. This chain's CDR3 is CASSLPGQILETQYF. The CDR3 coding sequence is TGTGCCAGCAGCCTCCCCGGACAGATTCTAGAGACCCAGTACTTC. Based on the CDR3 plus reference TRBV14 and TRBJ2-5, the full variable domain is EAGVTQFPSHSVIEKGQTVTLRCDPISGHDNLYWYRRVMGKEIKFLLHFVKESKQDESGMPNNRFLAERTGGTYSTLKVQPAELEDSGVYFCASSLPGQILETQYFGPGTRLLVL.

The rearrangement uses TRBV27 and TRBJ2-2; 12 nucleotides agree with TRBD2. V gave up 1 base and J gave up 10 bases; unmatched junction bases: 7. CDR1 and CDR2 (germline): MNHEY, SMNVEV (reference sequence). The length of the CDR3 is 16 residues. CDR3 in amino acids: CASSLFRLAGVEELFF. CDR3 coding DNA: TGTGCCAGCAGTTTATTTCGACTAGCGGGGGTTGAGGAGCTGTTTTTT.

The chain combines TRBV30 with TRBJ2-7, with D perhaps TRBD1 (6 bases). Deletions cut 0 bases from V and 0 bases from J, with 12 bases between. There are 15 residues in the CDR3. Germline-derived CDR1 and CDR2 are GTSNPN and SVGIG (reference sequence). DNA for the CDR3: TGTGCCTGGAGTGTACCAGGGGCCAACTCCTACGAGCAGTACTTC. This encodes CAWSVPGANSYEQYF.

The CDR3 DNA is TGTGCCAGCAGCCCGGGACGGGAGTATGGCTACACCTTC. Residues: CASSPGREYGYTF. This chain uses TRBV7-9 with TRBJ1-2; possible D gene TRBD1, 5 bases. Germline assignment: CDR1 SEHNR and CDR2 FQNEAQ (reference sequence). V was trimmed by 5 bases and J by 5 bases, leaving 12 bases between them. The CDR3 sequence is 13 residues long.

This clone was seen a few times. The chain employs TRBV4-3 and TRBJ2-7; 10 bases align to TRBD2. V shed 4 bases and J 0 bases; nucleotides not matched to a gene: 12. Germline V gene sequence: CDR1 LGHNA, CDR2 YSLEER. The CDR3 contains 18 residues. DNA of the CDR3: TGCGCCAGCAGCCTCGCCAGATCCGGGACTAGCGCCTCCTACGAGCAGTACTTC. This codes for CASSLARSGTSASYEQYF.

The CDR3 is CASSLVAGDSNQPQHF. The CDR3 DNA is TGTGCCAGCAGCTTGGTGGCAGGGGATAGCAATCAGCCCCAGCATTTT. The chain couples TRBV5-5 to TRBJ1-5, with D perhaps TRBD1 (6 bases). The CDR3 length is 16 residues. CDR1 is SGHKS, CDR2 YYEKEE, per germline (reference sequence). V lost 0 bases and J lost 0, with 10 bases in between.

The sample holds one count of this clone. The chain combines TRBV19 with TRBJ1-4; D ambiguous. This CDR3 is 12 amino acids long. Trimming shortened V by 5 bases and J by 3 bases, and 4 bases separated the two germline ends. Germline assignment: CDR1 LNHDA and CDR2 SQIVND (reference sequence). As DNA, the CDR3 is TGTGCCAGTAGTTCGGCTAATGAAAAACTGTTTTTT. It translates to CASSSANEKLFF.

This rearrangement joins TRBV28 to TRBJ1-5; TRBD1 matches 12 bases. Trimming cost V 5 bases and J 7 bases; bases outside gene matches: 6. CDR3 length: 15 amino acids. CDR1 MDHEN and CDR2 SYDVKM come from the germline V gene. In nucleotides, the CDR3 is TGTGCCAGCAGTGGGGACAGGGGGCGGTCGCAGCCCCAGCATTTT. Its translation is CASSGDRGRSQPQHF. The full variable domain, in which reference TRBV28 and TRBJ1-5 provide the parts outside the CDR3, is DVKVTQSSRYLVKRTGEKVFLECVQDMDHENMFWYRQDPGLGLRLIYFSYDVKMKEKGDIPEGYSVSREKKERFSLILESASTNQTSMYLCASSGDRGRSQPQHFGDGTRLSIL.

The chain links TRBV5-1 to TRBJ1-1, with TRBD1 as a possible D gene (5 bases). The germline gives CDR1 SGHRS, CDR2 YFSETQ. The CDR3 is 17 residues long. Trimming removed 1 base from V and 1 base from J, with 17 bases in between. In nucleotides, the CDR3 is TGCGCCAGCAGCTTGCGCCGGACACTATCTGGGAACACTGAAGCTTTCTTT. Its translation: CASSLRRTLSGNTEAFF.

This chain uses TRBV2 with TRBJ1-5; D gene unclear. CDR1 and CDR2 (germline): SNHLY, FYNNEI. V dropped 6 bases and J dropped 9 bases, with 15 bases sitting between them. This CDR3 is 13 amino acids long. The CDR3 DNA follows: TGTGCCAGCAGGGGAGGGCTTAAAGGGCCCCAGCATTTT. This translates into CASRGGLKGPQHF.